These 14 T cell receptor beta chains came from one sample sequenced in a study of PD-1 blockade in mismatch repair-deficient tumors (dated by TCRdb to between 2016 and 2019). The library was built by means of the immunoSEQ multiplex PCR assay. Entries here come from immuneACCESS through TCRdb and include only in-frame sequences with V and J called. Some clones fail to appear in such tables; in the studies checked, an unresolved V gene covers under half of the shortfall, and the cause of the remainder is unknown. The sample contains approximately 37,000 clones, roughly 84% of them found a single time. Approximately 3.9% of the sample comes from the top ten. The material was peripheral blood, obtained about 81 weeks after starting pembrolizumab. The receptors were gathered from an adult with mismatch repair-deficient cancer.

This rearrangement joins TRBV5-6 to TRBJ2-7; 7 nucleotides match TRBD2. Trimming removed 1 base from V and 6 bases from J; junction bases left unmatched: 10. The CDR3 loop spans 15 amino acids. CDR1 and CDR2 (germline): SGHDT, YYEEEE. CDR3 nucleotide sequence: TGTGCCAGCAGCTTGATGGGACTAACCCTCGCCGAGCAGTACTTC. Translated, it gives CASSLMGLTLAEQYF.

The gene calls are TRBV5-5 and TRBJ2-3, with 9 bases fitting TRBD2. V dropped 3 bases and J dropped 0; count of bases not matched to a gene: 2. This CDR3 has 15 amino acids. Germline V gene sequence: CDR1 SGHKS, CDR2 YYEKEE (reference sequence). The CDR3 nucleotides are TGTGCCAGCAGCTACCTAGCGGGGAGCACAGATACGCAGTATTTT. Amino acids: CASSYLAGSTDTQYF.

This clone was seen a handful of times. The V and J genes are TRBV19 and TRBJ2-5; a possible D gene is TRBD2 (5 bases). V lost 3 bases to trimming and J lost 5 bases, with 16 bases between them. This CDR3 contains 15 residues. Looked up from germline, CDR1 is LNHDA and CDR2 is SQIVND (reference sequence). The CDR3 is CASSIQNRGGETQYF. The CDR3 DNA reads as TGTGCCAGTAGTATCCAGAACCGGGGTGGGGAGACCCAGTACTTC.

The V and J genes are TRBV4-1 and TRBJ2-3, with 12 bases matching TRBD2. CDR1 MGHRA and CDR2 YSYEKL come from the germline V gene. V trimming: 0 bases; J trimming: 6 bases; junction bases outside the gene matches: 7. This CDR3 spans 17 amino acids. The CDR3 spells CASSQEGLAGGGDTQYF. CDR3 in DNA: TGCGCCAGCAGCCAAGAAGGCCTAGCGGGAGGGGGCGATACGCAGTATTTT.

The chain carries TRBV28 and TRBJ1-4; D is unresolved. The germline V gene has CDR1 MDHEN and CDR2 SYDVKM. The V gene lost 4 bases and the J gene lost 3 bases, with 12 bases spanning the gap. The CDR3 is 15 amino acids. CDR3 in amino acids: CASSSYQASNEKLFF. The DNA of the CDR3 is TGTGCCAGCAGTTCCTATCAGGCGTCTAATGAAAAACTGTTTTTT. The whole variable domain, filled in from reference TRBV28 and TRBJ1-4, reads DVKVTQSSRYLVKRTGEKVFLECVQDMDHENMFWYRQDPGLGLRLIYFSYDVKMKEKGDIPEGYSVSREKKERFSLILESASTNQTSMYLCASSSYQASNEKLFFGSGTQLSVL.

The chain recombines TRBV19 with TRBJ2-7; 7 nucleotides align to TRBD1. Looked up from germline, CDR1 is LNHDA and CDR2 is SQIVND (reference sequence). V shed 4 bases and J 0 bases; nucleotides not matched to a gene: 9. CDR3 length: 16 residues. The CDR3 loop is CASSTSRTGSSYEQYF. The CDR3 nucleotides are TGTGCCAGTAGTACCTCTAGGACAGGCAGCTCCTACGAGCAGTACTTC.

The rearrangement joins TRBV6-6 to TRBJ2-2; 8 positions agree with TRBD1. The CDR3 runs 16 residues. The trim removed 4 bases at V and 5 bases at J, leaving 9 bases unmatched. The germline CDR1 and CDR2 sequences are MNHNY and SVGAGI (reference sequence). Here the CDR3 reads CASSSKDRGRTGELFF. The CDR3 DNA follows: TGTGCCAGCAGTTCCAAAGACAGGGGTCGGACCGGGGAGCTGTTTTTT.

V and J are TRBV4-1 and TRBJ1-4, with 8 positions matching TRBD1. From germline, CDR1 is MGHRA and CDR2 YSYEKL. CDR3 length equals 16 residues. The V and J ends lost 0 bases and 6 bases, in that order; junction bases with no gene match: 6. CDR3: CASSQDPDREDEKLFF. CDR3 DNA sequence: TGCGCCAGCAGCCAAGATCCGGACAGGGAGGATGAAAAACTGTTTTTT.

This clone was observed a single time. CDR3 DNA sequence: TGTGCCAGCAGCTTAGGGCGGGAATCGGCTGAAGCTTTCTTT. The encoded protein is CASSLGRESAEAFF. The V call is TRBV7-9, the J call TRBJ1-1; D gene uncertain. Trimming shortened V by 1 base and J by 6 bases, and 12 bases separated the two germline ends. Germline V gene lookup returns CDR1 SEHNR and CDR2 FQNEAQ (reference sequence). The CDR3 spans 14 residues.

The V gene is TRBV5-4, the J gene TRBJ1-4, with 7 bases identical to TRBD1. From germline, CDR1 is SGHNT and CDR2 YYREEE (reference sequence). Losses at the gene ends were 4 bases for V and 6 bases for J; bases not matched to a gene: 9. CDR3 length equals 15 residues. The CDR3 loop is CASSQSGTADEKLFF. For the CDR3, the DNA is TGTGCCAGCAGCCAATCCGGGACAGCGGATGAAAAACTGTTTTTT.

V gene TRBV28 combines with J gene TRBJ2-7; no clear D gene. CDR3 length: 13 amino acids. Trimming shortened V by 8 bases and J by 2 bases, and 13 bases separated the two germline ends. The germline CDR1 and CDR2 sequences are MDHEN and SYDVKM. The CDR3 here is CASQKPYTYEQYF. CDR3 bases: TGTGCCAGCCAAAAACCTTATACCTACGAGCAGTACTTC.

The sample holds one count of this clone. The chain carries TRBV4-3 and TRBJ2-3; unclear D gene. The germline CDR1 and CDR2 sequences are LGHNA and YSLEER. V was trimmed by 2 bases and J by 2 bases, leaving 14 bases between them. This CDR3 is built from 16 residues. Written as DNA, the CDR3 is TGCGCCAGCAGCCAACAGGTCGGTAGGGTCACAGATACGCAGTATTTT. Translated: CASSQQVGRVTDTQYF.

V is TRBV9 and J is TRBJ2-3; TRBD1 or TRBD2 may be the D gene (5 bases each). V lost 4 bases, J lost 4 bases, and 10 bases lay in between. Germline CDR1 reads SGDLS; CDR2 reads YYNGEE. The CDR3 covers 13 residues. CDR3 protein: CASSQGPPDTQYF. CDR3 nucleotides: TGTGCCAGCAGCCAGGGACCCCCAGATACGCAGTATTTT.

This sequence joins TRBV5-6 and TRBJ2-5; TRBD2 might be the D (5 bases). V lost 2 bases, J lost 6 bases, and 14 bases lay in between. The length of the CDR3 is 14 residues. Per germline, CDR1 SGHDT and CDR2 YYEEEE. CDR3 bases: TGTGCCAGCAGCTTACCAGAGGGTCTTCAGACCCAGTACTTC. Translating it yields CASSLPEGLQTQYF.